Below are 2 T cell receptor beta chains sequenced from a single sample in a study. TCRdb recomputed calls from the reads with MiXCR, one row per CDR3 protein. The sample yields more than 5,500 distinct CDR3 sequences, under 35% seen once. Specimen: blood. The receptors originated from a human donor.

This clonotype is a singleton in its sample. The chain couples TRBV7-8 to TRBJ1-1, with D perhaps matching TRBD1 (5 bases). V was trimmed by 2 bases and J by 4 bases, leaving 14 bases between them. The CDR3 is 15 residues long. Germline V lookup: CDR1 SGHVS, CDR2 FQNEAQ. CDR3 sequence (DNA): TGTGCCAGCAGCTTAAATGTAGGGGAGAGCACTGAAGCTTTCTTT. Residues: CASSLNVGESTEAFF.

The chain couples TRBV15 to TRBJ2-7, with no clear D. The germline V and J ends were trimmed by 0 bases and 5 bases, with 17 bases remaining between them. The CDR3 contains 16 residues. CDR1 and CDR2 (germline): LNHNV, YYDKDF (reference sequence). CDR3 residues: CATSREYVGTGNEQYF. The CDR3 DNA reads TGTGCCACCAGCAGAGAGTATGTGGGTACCGGCAACGAGCAGTACTTC. Drawing the rest from reference TRBV15 and TRBJ2-7, the complete variable domain is DAMVIQNPRYQVTQFGKPVTLSCSQTLNHNVMYWYQQKSSQAPKLLFHYYDKDFNNEADTPDNFQSRRPNTSFCFLDIRSPGLGDTAMYLCATSREYVGTGNEQYFGPGTRLTVT.